Listed below are T cell receptor beta chains from one sample, sequenced in a study of CD8 T cells in Susac syndrome. TCRdb recomputed calls from the immunoSEQ multiplex PCR reads with MiXCR, one row per CDR3 protein. The data hold 120,000 to 150,000 distinct CDR3 sequences, with over 85% observed a single time. Sequencing was done on a sample of CD8+ T cells from PBMCs. The receptors come from a human donor in good health. CDR3s include the opening cysteine and the closing phenylalanine or tryptophan. Fields, in order: V gene, clone size, J gene, D gene, CDR3 protein, CDR3 DNA. The D gene is left open where the match is weak. Clone sizes are given selectively: once, few, many, or a class where the clone is expanded.

TRBV27	.	TRBJ1-2	TRBD1	CASSPTTGLRGYTF	TGTGCCAGCAGTCCCACGACAGGGTTACGTGGCTACACCTTC
TRBV2	.	TRBJ2-1	TRBD1	CASTNRGRGDEQFF	TGTGCCAGCACAAACAGGGGGCGCGGGGATGAGCAGTTCTTC
TRBV14	.	TRBJ2-1	.	CASSLLLGGLFF	TGTGCCAGCAGCCTTCTCTTAGGAGGACTGTTCTTC
TRBV28	.	TRBJ2-4	TRBD2	CASSFFLGGNIQYF	TGTGCCAGCAGTTTCTTTCTGGGGGGGAACATTCAGTACTTC
TRBV9	.	TRBJ2-3	.	CASSVAGGTSTDTQYF	TGTGCCAGCAGCGTAGCCGGCGGAACTAGCACAGATACGCAGTATTTT
TRBV27	.	TRBJ2-7	.	CASSLRGPVYEQYF	TGTGCCAGCAGTTTACGGGGACCAGTCTACGAGCAGTACTTC
TRBV5-1	.	TRBJ2-3	.	CASSLPSGTKRGADTQYF	TGCGCCAGCAGCTTGCCTTCCGGGACGAAAAGAGGCGCAGATACGCAGTATTTT
TRBV7-2	.	TRBJ2-7	.	CASSFGVFYEQYF	TGTGCCAGCAGCTTCGGGGTGTTTTACGAGCAGTACTTC
TRBV3-1	.	TRBJ2-7	.	CASSQPLGDEQYF	TGTGCCAGCAGCCAACCTCTGGGGGACGAGCAGTACTTC
TRBV28	once	TRBJ2-5	.	CASSPQGVGQETQYF	TGTGCCAGCAGCCCCCAGGGAGTAGGACAAGAGACCCAGTACTTC
TRBV27	once	TRBJ1-1	.	CASRQGSYTEAFF	TGTGCCAGCAGGCAAGGTTCGTACACTGAAGCTTTCTTT
TRBV6-5	.	TRBJ1-2	.	CASSEQVAEGYTF	TGTGCCAGCAGCGAACAGGTGGCGGAAGGCTACACCTTC
TRBV14	.	TRBJ2-3	.	CASSQDGGSNTDTQYF	TGTGCCAGCAGCCAGGACGGCGGGTCCAACACAGATACGCAGTATTTT
TRBV9	.	TRBJ2-5	.	CASSVQPAQETQYF	TGTGCCAGCAGCGTTCAACCTGCCCAAGAGACCCAGTACTTC
TRBV6-2/TRBV6-3	.	TRBJ2-7	TRBD2	CASNGLAVGSSYEQYF	TGTGCCAGCAACGGACTAGCGGTTGGGAGCTCCTACGAGCAGTACTTC
TRBV20-1	.	TRBJ2-7	TRBD1	CSATSLGDRGTYEQYF	TGCAGTGCTACCAGTTTGGGGGACAGGGGAACCTACGAGCAGTACTTC
TRBV5-1	.	TRBJ2-2	.	CASSSPERGGDTGELFF	TGCGCCAGCAGCTCCCCGGAGAGAGGAGGGGACACCGGGGAGCTGTTTTTT
TRBV27	.	TRBJ1-2	.	CASKPGRGNYGYTF	TGTGCCAGCAAACCGGGACGGGGTAACTATGGCTACACCTTC
TRBV30	.	TRBJ2-5	.	CAWSWTSQSEETQYF	TGTGCCTGGAGTTGGACATCGCAGAGCGAAGAGACCCAGTACTTC
TRBV27	few	TRBJ2-1	TRBD2	CASSSGLAGWNEQFF	TGTGCCAGCAGTTCGGGACTAGCGGGATGGAATGAGCAGTTCTTC
TRBV9	.	TRBJ2-1	.	CASSRGGNEQFF	TGTGCCAGCAGCCGAGGGGGCAATGAGCAGTTCTTC
TRBV27	.	TRBJ2-2	TRBD1	CASSVDRKNTGELFF	TGTGCCAGCAGTGTGGACAGGAAGAACACCGGGGAGCTGTTTTTT
TRBV7-9	.	TRBJ1-5	.	CASSLALGNQPQHF	TGTGCCAGCAGCTTAGCGCTCGGCAATCAGCCCCAGCATTTT
TRBV9	.	TRBJ1-4	.	CASSGGPANEKLFF	TGTGCCAGCAGCGGCGGGCCCGCTAATGAAAAACTGTTTTTT
TRBV4-3	.	TRBJ2-7	.	CASSQAIYYEQYF	TGCGCCAGCAGCCAAGCGATATATTACGAGCAGTACTTC
TRBV19	once	TRBJ2-7	.	CASSMVGSSYEQYF	TGTGCCAGTAGTATGGTAGGCAGCTCCTACGAGCAGTACTTC
TRBV4-3	.	TRBJ1-2	TRBD1	CASSRRDREEDGYTF	TGCGCCAGCAGCCGCCGGGACAGGGAAGAGGATGGCTACACCTTC
TRBV20-1	.	TRBJ2-3	TRBD2	CSARPGTSPSDTQYF	TGCAGTGCTCGCCCCGGGACTAGCCCCTCCGATACGCAGTATTTT
TRBV27	once	TRBJ1-1	.	CASSPGTGPTEAFF	TGTGCCAGCAGTCCCGGAACGGGCCCCACTGAAGCTTTCTTT
TRBV7-9	.	TRBJ2-7	TRBD1	CASSSTQGPRREEQYF	TGTGCCAGCAGCTCTACACAGGGGCCCAGAAGGGAAGAGCAGTACTTC
TRBV20-1	.	TRBJ2-1	TRBD2	CSARLAGANEQFF	TGCAGTGCTAGACTAGCGGGGGCCAATGAGCAGTTCTTC
TRBV20-1	.	TRBJ2-7	.	CSARPTSTPYEQYF	TGCAGTGCTAGACCGACTAGTACTCCCTACGAGCAGTACTTC
TRBV20-1	.	TRBJ2-3	.	CSARDLVGSSGKSDTQYF	TGCAGTGCTAGAGATCTAGTAGGGTCGAGCGGAAAATCAGATACGCAGTATTTT